This entry describes one T cell receptor beta chain. This record belongs to a study of shared clonotypes between healthy human individuals. Libraries were prepared by immunoSEQ multiplex PCR; TCRdb keeps only in-frame clonotypes and omits some of them. The sample yields more than 2,000,000 clones, about 92% seen once. Donors included only healthy HIV-negative adults lacking recent acute infections or vaccinations. The CDR3 length is 15 residues. Germline loops: CDR1 SGHVT, CDR2 SQSDAQ. Between the trimmed V and J ends, which lost 7 bases and 4 bases, there was a span of 17 bases. Sequencing used naive CD4+ T cells sorted from blood. Specified subset: CD45RA+ positively selected. The chain joins TRBV7-4 to TRBJ1-5; D ambiguous. This TCR was sampled from a young man in good health. The CDR3 sequence: CASTPVPPPNQPQHF. The CDR3 region has the DNA TGTGCCAGCACCCCTGTGCCGCCACCTAATCAGCCCCAGCATTTT.